This T cell receptor (beta chain) was profiled in a study of T cells in Graves' hyperthyroidism and ophthalmopathy. Study summary: Any treatment followed the collection of peripheral blood at initial diagnosis.

Amplification of TCR beta CDR3 regions was performed using RNA transcripts as template. HTBI primers were employed in a first-round RT-PCR of the TCR CDR3. Each CDR3 protein gets one entry after TCRdb re-called the multiplex PCR reads with MiXCR. Of roughly 280,000 distinct CDR3 sequences listed, over 15% were seen once; the top ten hold around 57%. The sequencing sample was made of blood. This TCR came from a woman in her sixties with Graves' ophthalmopathy.

The CDR3 sequence is CASSPRGTNYNEQFF. The CDR3 DNA is TGTGCCAGCAGCCCCCGAGGCACCAACTACAATGAGCAGTTCTTC. The chain carries TRBV7-3 and TRBJ2-1, with D hard to call. CDR1 and CDR2 (germline): SGHTA, FQGTGA. The V and J ends lost 5 bases and 3 bases respectively, with 14 bases between them. The CDR3 length is 15 residues. Based on the CDR3 plus reference TRBV7-3 and TRBJ2-1, the full variable domain is GAGVSQTPSNKVTEKGKYVELRCDPISGHTALYWYRQSLGQGPEFLIYFQGTGAADDSGLPNDRFFAVRPEGSVSTLKIQRTERGDSAVYLCASSPRGTNYNEQFFGPGTRLTVL.